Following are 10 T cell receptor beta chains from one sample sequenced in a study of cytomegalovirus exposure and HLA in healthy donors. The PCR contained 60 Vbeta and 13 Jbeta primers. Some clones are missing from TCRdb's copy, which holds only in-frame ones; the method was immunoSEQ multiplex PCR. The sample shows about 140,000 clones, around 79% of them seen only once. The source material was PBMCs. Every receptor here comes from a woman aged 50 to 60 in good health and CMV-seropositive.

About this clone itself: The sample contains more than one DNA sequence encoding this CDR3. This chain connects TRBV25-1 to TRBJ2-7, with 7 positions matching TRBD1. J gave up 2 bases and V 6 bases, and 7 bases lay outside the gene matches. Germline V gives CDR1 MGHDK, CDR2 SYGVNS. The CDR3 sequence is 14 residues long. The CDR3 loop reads CASRRQGVTYEQYF. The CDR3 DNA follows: TGTGCCAGCAGAAGACAGGGCGTCACCTACGAGCAGTACTTC.

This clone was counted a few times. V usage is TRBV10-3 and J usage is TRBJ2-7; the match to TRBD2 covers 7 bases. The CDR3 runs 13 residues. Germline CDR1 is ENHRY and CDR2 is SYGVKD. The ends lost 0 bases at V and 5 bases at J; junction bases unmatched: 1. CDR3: CAISESGGNEQYF. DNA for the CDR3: TGTGCCATCAGTGAGTCGGGAGGGAACGAGCAGTACTTC.

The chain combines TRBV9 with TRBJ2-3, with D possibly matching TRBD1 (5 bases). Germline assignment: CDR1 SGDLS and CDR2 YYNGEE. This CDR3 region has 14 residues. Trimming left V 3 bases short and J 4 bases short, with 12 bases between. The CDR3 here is CASSAPRGPDTQYF. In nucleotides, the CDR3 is TGTGCCAGCAGCGCACCTAGGGGCCCAGATACGCAGTATTTT.

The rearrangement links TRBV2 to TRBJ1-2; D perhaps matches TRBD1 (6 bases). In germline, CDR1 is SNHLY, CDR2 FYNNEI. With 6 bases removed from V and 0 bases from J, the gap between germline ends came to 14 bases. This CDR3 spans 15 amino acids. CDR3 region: CASRRQEGANYGYTF. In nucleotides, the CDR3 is TGTGCCAGCAGGCGACAGGAAGGAGCTAACTATGGCTACACCTTC.

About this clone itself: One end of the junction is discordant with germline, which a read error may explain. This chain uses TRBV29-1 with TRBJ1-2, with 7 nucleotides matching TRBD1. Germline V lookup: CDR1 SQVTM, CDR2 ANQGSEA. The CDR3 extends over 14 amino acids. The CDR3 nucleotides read TGCAGCGCTGAAGGGTCCAGGGGGACTTATGGCTACACCTTC. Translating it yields CSAEGSRGTYGYTF.

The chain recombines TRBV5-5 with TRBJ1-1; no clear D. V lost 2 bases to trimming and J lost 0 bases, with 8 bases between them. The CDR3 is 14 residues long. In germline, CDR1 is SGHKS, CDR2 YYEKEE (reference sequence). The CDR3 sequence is CASSFTDMNTEAFF. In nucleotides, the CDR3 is TGTGCCAGCAGCTTTACCGACATGAACACTGAAGCTTTCTTT.

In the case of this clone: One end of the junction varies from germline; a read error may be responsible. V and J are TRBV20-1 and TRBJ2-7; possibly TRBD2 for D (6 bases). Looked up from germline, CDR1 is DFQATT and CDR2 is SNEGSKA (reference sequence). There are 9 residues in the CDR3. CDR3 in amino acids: CSAKWDSSF. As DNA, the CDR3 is TGCAGTGCTAAGTGGGACTCCAGCTTC.

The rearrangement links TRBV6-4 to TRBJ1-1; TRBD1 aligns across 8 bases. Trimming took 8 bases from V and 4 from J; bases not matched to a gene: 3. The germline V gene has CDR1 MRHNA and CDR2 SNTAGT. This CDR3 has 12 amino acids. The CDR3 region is CASSGQGTEAFF. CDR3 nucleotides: TGTGCCAGCTCCGGACAGGGCACTGAAGCTTTCTTT.

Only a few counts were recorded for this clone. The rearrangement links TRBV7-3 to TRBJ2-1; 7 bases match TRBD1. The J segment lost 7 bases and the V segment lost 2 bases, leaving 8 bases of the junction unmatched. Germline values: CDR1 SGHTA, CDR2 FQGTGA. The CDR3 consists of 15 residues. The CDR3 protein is CASSLLGQPLNEQFF. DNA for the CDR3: TGTGCCAGCAGCTTACTGGGACAGCCTTTGAATGAGCAGTTCTTC.

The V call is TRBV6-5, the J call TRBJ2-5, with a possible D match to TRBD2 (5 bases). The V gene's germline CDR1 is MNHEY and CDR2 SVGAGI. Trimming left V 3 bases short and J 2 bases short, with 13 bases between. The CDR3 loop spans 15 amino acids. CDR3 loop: CASSYGSTDQETQYF. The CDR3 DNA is TGTGCCAGCAGTTATGGGAGTACAGATCAAGAGACCCAGTACTTC.